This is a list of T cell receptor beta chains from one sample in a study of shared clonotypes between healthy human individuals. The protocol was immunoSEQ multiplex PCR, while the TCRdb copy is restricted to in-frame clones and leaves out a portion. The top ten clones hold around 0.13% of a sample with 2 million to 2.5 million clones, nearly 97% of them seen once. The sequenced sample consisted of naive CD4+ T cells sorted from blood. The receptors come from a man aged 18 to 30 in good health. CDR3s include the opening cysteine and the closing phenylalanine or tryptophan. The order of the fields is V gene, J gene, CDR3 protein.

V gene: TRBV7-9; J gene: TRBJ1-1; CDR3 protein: CASTFRGEYQVTEAFF
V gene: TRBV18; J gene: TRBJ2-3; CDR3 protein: CASSLQSTDTQYF
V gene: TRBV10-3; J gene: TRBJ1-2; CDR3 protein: CAISEPDRGANYGYTF
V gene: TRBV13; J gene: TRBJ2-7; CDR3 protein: CASSNGLAGYYEQYF
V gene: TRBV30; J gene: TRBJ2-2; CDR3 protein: CAWSGTWRRGRPGELFF
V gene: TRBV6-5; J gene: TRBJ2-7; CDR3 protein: CASSYSGTSPPYEQYF
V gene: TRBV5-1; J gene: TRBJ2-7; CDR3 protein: CASSIAGGAYEQYF
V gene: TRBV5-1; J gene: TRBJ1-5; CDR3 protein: CASSEDSSNQPQHF
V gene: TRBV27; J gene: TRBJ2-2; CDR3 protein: CASSLSPQAGELFF
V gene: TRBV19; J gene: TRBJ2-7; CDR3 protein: CASNKGGVWLNEQYF
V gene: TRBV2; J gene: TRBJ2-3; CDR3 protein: CASSPDRGSDTQYF
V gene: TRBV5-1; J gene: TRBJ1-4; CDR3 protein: CASSTFWTGRDEKLFF
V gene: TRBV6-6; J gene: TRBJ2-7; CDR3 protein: CASSYSWGYEQYF
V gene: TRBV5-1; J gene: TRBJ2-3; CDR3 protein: CASSPAGAGTQYF
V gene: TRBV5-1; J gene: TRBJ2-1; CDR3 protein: CASSFLDEQFF
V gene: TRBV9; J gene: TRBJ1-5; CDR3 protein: CASSVEQGGQPQHF
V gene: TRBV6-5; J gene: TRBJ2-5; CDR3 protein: CASSKNLHQETQYF
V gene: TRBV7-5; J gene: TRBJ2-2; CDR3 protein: CARSLWSGTGELFF
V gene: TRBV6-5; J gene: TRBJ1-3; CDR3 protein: CASSIGRWTGNTIYF
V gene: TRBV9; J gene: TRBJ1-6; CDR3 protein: CASSVEGVNSPLHF
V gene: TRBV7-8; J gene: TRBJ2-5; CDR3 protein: CASSRRGQEETQYF
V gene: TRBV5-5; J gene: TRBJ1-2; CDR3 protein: CASSFGTIDYGYTF
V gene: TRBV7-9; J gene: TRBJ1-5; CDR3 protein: CASSFSGQPQHF
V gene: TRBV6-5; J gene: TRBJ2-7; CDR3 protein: CASRQRERSEQYF
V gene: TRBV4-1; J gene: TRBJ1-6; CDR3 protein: CASSQGPGQGNSPLHF
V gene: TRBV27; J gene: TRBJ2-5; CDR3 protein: CASSLSLGETQYF
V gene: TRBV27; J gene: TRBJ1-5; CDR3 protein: CASSLLYSPSNQPQHF
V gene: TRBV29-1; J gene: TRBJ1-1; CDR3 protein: CSVGAFRTGSTEAFF
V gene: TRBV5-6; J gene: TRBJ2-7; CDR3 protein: CASSLGRGSSYEQYF
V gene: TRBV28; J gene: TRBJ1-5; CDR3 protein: CASSTGGRNQPQHF
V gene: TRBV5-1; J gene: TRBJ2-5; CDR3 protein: CASSPGGPGETQYF
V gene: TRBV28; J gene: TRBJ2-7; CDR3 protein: CALGSLAYEQYF
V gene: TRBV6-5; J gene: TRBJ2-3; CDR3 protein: CASSLAGGTDTQYF
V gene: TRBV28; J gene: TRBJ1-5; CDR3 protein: CASSIGTGSNQPQHF
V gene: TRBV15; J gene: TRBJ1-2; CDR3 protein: CATSRNPGGYYGYTF
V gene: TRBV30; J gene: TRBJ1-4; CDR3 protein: CAWMSRDKNEKLFF
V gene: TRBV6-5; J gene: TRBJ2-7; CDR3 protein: CASSYSGGRYDEQYF
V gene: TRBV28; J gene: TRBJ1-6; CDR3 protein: CASSSGARSSYNSPLHF
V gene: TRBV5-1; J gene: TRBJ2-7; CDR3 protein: CASSRDRGAYEQYF
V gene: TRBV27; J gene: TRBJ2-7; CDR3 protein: CATSPGGGRSSYEQYF
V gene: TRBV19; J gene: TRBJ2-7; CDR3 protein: CASSPGQRYEQYF
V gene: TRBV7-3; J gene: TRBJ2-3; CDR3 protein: CASSSQGGGTDTQYF